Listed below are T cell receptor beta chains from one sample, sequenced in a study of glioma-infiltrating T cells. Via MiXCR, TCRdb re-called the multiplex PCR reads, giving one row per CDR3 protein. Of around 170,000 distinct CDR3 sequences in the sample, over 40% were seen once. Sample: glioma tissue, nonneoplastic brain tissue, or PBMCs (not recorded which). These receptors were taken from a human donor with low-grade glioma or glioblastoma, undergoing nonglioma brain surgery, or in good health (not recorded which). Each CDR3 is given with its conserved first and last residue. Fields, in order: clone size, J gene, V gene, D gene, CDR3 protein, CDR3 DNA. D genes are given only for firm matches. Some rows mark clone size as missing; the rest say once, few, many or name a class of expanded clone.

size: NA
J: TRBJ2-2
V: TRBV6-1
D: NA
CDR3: CASTVREYITGELFF
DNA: TGTGCCAGCACTGTTCGGGAGTATATCACCGGGGAGCTGTTTTTT

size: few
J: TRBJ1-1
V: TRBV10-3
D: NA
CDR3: CAVKQPNTEAFF
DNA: TGTGCCGTCAAACAGCCGAACACTGAAGCTTTCTTT

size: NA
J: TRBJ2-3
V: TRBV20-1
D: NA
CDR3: CSAFKAGTPGVDTQYF
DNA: TGCAGTGCTTTTAAGGCCGGGACACCAGGGGTGGATACGCAGTATTTT

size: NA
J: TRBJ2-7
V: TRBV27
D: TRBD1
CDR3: CASSPWTGNEQYF
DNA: TGTGCCAGCAGTCCATGGACAGGGAACGAGCAGTACTTC

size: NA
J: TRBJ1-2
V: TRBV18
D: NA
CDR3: CASRPIVGLWGYTF
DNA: TGTGCCAGCAGGCCCATTGTAGGATTATGGGGCTACACCTTC

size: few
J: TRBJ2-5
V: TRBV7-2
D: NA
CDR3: CASSLNAGNQETQYF
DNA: TGTGCCAGCAGCTTAAATGCTGGGAACCAAGAGACCCAGTACTTC

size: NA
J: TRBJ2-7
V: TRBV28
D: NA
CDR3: CASCSGTASYEQYF
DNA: TGTGCCAGCTGCTCCGGGACGGCCTCCTACGAGCAGTACTTC

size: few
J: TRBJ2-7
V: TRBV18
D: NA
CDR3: CASSPDRNSYEQYF
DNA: TGTGCCAGCTCACCGGACAGAAACTCCTACGAGCAGTACTTC

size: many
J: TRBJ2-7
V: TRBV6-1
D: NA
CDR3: CASSPTRARYEQYF
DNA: TGTGCCAGCAGTCCGACGCGAGCGAGGTACGAGCAGTACTTC

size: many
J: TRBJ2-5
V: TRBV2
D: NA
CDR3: CASEPGPQETQYF
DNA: TGTGCCAGCGAACCGGGACCCCAAGAGACCCAGTACTTC

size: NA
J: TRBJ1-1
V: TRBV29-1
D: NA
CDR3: CSVEELEVTEAFF
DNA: TGCAGCGTTGAAGAACTGGAGGTCACTGAAGCTTTCTTT

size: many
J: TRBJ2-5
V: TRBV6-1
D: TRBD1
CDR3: CASSQGAETQYF
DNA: TGTGCCAGCAGTCAGGGGGCAGAGACCCAGTACTTC

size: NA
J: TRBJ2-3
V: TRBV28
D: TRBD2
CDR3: CASSFNLGLAGGPDTQYF
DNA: TGTGCCAGCAGTTTCAACTTAGGACTAGCGGGAGGGCCTGATACGCAGTATTTT

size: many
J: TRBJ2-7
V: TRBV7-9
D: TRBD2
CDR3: CASSHLAGGHEQYF
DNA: TGTGCCAGCAGCCATTTAGCGGGAGGGCACGAGCAGTACTTC

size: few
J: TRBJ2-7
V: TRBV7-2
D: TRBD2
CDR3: CASSLGLAESSYEQYF
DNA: TGTGCCAGCAGCTTAGGGCTAGCGGAAAGCTCCTACGAGCAGTACTTC

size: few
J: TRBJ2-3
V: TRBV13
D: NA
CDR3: CASSNRDKGTDTQYF
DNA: TGTGCCAGCAGCAACCGGGACAAAGGCACAGATACGCAGTATTTT

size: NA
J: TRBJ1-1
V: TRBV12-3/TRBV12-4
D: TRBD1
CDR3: CASSRTGDDTEAFF
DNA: TGTGCCAGCAGTAGGACAGGGGACGACACTGAAGCTTTCTTT

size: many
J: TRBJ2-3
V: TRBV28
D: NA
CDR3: CATSTSRSTDTQYF
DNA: TGTGCCACTAGCACATCAAGAAGCACAGATACGCAGTATTTT

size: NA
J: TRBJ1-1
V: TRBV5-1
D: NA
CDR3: CPSSPGGLEAFF
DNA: TGCCCCAGCAGCCCTGGGGGCCTTGAAGCTTTCTTT

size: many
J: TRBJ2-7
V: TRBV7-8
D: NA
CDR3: CASSSWAEQYF
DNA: TGTGCCAGCAGCTCGTGGGCGGAGCAGTACTTC

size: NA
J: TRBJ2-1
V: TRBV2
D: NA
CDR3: CASSEMRGVDEQFF
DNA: TGTGCCAGCAGTGAAATGAGGGGCGTAGATGAGCAGTTCTTC

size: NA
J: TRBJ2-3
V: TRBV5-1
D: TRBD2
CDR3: CASTLDQAGVSDKQYF
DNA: TGCGCCAGCACCTTGGACCAAGCGGGAGTTTCAGATAAGCAGTATTTT

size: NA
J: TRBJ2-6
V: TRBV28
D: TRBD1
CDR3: CASSFPGQAVSGANVLTF
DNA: TGTGCCAGCAGTTTCCCCGGACAGGCCGTCTCTGGGGCCAACGTCCTGACTTTC

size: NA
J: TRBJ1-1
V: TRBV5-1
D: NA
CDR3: CASSSPTGMRTEAFF
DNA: TGCGCCAGCAGCTCCCCGACAGGTATGAGGACTGAAGCTTTCTTT

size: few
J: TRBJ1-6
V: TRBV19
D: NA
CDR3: CAGGGTRNSPLHF
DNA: TGTGCCGGGGGTGGGACTCGAAATTCACCCCTCCACTTT

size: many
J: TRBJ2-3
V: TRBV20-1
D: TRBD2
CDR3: CSANGLAGGHEDTQYF
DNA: TGCAGTGCTAACGGACTAGCGGGAGGGCATGAAGATACGCAGTATTTT

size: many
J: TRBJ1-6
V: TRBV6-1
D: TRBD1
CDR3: CASSFGQDNSPLHF
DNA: TGTGCCAGCAGTTTCGGACAGGATAATTCACCCCTCCACTTT

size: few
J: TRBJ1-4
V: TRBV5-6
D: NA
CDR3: CASSLARHYEKLFF
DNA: TGTGCCAGCAGCTTGGCGCGGCATTATGAAAAACTGTTTTTT

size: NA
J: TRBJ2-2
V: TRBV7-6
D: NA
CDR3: CASSLAHIMGRDNTGELFF
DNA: TGTGCCAGCAGCTTAGCGCACATTATGGGCAGGGACAACACCGGGGAGCTGTTTTTT

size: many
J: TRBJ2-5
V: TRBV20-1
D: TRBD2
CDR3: CSAGTSGGETQYF
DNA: TGCAGTGCTGGTACTAGCGGGGGAGAGACCCAGTACTTC

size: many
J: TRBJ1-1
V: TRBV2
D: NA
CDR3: CASTPMGNPSEAFF
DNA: TGTGCCAGCACCCCCATGGGCAATCCATCAGAAGCTTTCTTT

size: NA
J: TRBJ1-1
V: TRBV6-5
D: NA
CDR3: CASSKHPDMVVEAFF
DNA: TGTGCCAGCAGTAAACATCCGGACATGGTCGTTGAGGCTTTCTTT

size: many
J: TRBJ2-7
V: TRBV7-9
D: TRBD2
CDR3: CASSLTLGGSEQYF
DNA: TGTGCCAGCAGCCTCACGTTGGGAGGGAGCGAGCAGTACTTC

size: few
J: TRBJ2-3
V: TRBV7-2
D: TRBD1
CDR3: CASSLVRTGAPDTQYF
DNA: TGTGCCAGCAGCTTAGTTAGGACAGGGGCCCCAGATACGCAGTATTTT

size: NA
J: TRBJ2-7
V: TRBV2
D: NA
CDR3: CASSGGVGYEQYF
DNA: TGTGCCAGCAGTGGGGGAGTCGGGTACGAGCAGTACTTC

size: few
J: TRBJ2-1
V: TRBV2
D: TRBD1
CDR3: CASSVDRGVEQFF
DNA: TGTGCCAGCAGCGTGGACAGGGGTGTTGAGCAGTTCTTC

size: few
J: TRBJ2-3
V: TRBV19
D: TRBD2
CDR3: CASSAGTRSQDTQYF
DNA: TGTGCCAGTAGTGCCGGGACTAGGTCCCAAGATACGCAGTATTTT

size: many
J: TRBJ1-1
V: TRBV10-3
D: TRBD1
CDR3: CAISPTGENTEAFF
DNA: TGTGCCATCAGTCCTACAGGGGAGAACACTGAAGCTTTCTTT

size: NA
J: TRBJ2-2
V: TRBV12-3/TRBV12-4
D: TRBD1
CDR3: CASSLRNAGTESNTGELFF
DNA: TGTGCCAGCAGTTTAAGGAACGCCGGGACAGAGAGTAACACCGGGGAGCTGTTTTTT

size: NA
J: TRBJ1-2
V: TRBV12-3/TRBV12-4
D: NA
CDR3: CASSFRERLNYGYTF
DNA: TGTGCCAGCAGTTTCCGGGAACGCCTCAACTATGGCTACACCTTC

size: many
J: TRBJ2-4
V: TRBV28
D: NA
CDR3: CASTLPGQNIQYF
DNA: TGTGCCAGCACCCTCCCGGGCCAAAACATTCAGTACTTC

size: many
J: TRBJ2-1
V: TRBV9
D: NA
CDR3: CASGSSLNEQFF
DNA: TGTGCCAGCGGTTCTAGCTTGAATGAGCAGTTCTTC

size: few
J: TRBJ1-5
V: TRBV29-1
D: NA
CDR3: CSVVITISGVGDQPQHF
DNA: TGCAGCGTTGTAATTACTATATCAGGGGTTGGGGATCAGCCCCAGCATTTT

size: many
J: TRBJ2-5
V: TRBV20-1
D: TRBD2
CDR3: CNHVGLAGVETQYF
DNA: TGCAATCATGTGGGACTAGCGGGAGTAGAGACCCAGTACTTC

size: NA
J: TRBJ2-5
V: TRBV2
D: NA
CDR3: CASSSYRVGTQYF
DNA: TGTGCCAGCAGCTCGTACAGGGTAGGGACCCAGTACTTC

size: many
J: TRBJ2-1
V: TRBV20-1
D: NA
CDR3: CSAWDYNEQFF
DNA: TGCAGTGCTTGGGACTACAATGAGCAGTTCTTC

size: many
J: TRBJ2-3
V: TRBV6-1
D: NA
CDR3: CASSDRSPDTQYF
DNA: TGTGCCAGCAGTGATAGGAGCCCAGATACGCAGTATTTT

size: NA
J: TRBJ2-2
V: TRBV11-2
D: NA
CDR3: CAYIAGTGELFF
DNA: TGTGCTTACATAGCCGGCACCGGGGAGCTGTTTTTT

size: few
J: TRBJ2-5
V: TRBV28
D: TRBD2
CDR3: CASTGGGVTQYF
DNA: TGTGCCAGCACGGGAGGGGGGGTCACCCAGTACTTC

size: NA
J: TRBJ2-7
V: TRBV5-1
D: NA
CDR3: CASSLDSRGFSTYEQYF
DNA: TGCGCCAGCAGCTTGGATTCACGCGGGTTTTCTACCTACGAGCAGTACTTC

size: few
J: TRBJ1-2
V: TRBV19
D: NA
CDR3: CASSIWSDYGYTF
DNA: TGTGCCAGTAGTATTTGGTCAGACTATGGCTACACCTTC

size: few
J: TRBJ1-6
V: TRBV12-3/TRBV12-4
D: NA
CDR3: CASSLSTANSPLHF
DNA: TGTGCCAGCAGTTTGTCTACGGCGAATTCACCCCTCCACTTT

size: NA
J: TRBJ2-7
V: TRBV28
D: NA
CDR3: CASSFPAGTSYGQYF
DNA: TGTGCCAGCAGTTTCCCGGCCGGGACAAGCTACGGGCAGTACTTC

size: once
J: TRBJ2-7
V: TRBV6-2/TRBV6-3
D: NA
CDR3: CASSCVCNEQYF
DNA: TGTGCCAGCAGTTGCGTCTGTAACGAGCAGTACTTC